Presented here are 11 T cell receptor beta chains from one specimen sequenced in a study of CD8 T cells in ankylosing spondylitis (dated by TCRdb to about 2017). Their antigens are not known. Overall results and qualifications from the work: Blood from ankylosing spondylitis patients appeared to be characterized by a TCR beta motif made up of seven or eight highly homologous amino acid variants.

Library preparation was by 5' RACE. Instrument used: Illumina HiSeq 2500. Clones were called with MiXCR by TCRdb after fastp trimmed the public reads at Q25, and only in-frame beta chains were retained. Records with the same CDR3 protein are collapsed into one entry carrying the most frequent genes and DNA. This sample is represented by about 220,000 distinct CDR3 sequences; 5.5% to 7.5% of them were singletons. The ten top clones hold 12% to 15% of the sample. Specimen: blood, either unsorted or a sorted T cell fraction (not recorded which). The receptor set was obtained from a male donor with ankylosing spondylitis.

In this sample, this clonotype turned up many times. This chain links TRBV9 with TRBJ2-4; 9 bases fit TRBD2. The CDR3 is 16 residues long. V dropped 4 bases and J dropped 0; count of bases not matched to a gene: 5. From germline, CDR1 is SGDLS and CDR2 YYNGEE. CDR3 DNA: TGTGCCAGCAGCCCCGTAGCGGGAGTAGCCAAAAACATTCAGTACTTC. Translating gives CASSPVAGVAKNIQYF.

This clonotype was seen ten or more times. DNA of the CDR3: TGTGCCAGCAGTATAGGTTACGAGCAGTACTTC. Protein: CASSIGYEQYF. V and J are TRBV27 and TRBJ2-7; D gene uncertain. Germline CDR1 is MNHEY and CDR2 is SMNVEV (reference sequence). Trimming pared 5 bases from V and 4 bases from J, leaving 6 bases between. The CDR3 is 11 amino acids.

V usage is TRBV7-8 and J usage is TRBJ2-3; weak D call: TRBD2 (5 bases). V was shortened by 7 bases and J by 6 bases, with 17 bases between the two germline ends. The CDR3 is 14 amino acids. Germline assignment: CDR1 SGHVS and CDR2 FQNEAQ. The CDR3 region is CASTMLGVRDTQYF. The DNA of the CDR3 is TGTGCCAGCACTATGTTGGGAGTAAGGGATACGCAGTATTTT.

This clonotype was counted many times. J is TRBJ2-3 and V is TRBV9; possible D gene TRBD2, 7 bases. Trimming shortened V by 0 bases and J by 4 bases, and 15 bases separated the two germline ends. This CDR3 spans 16 amino acids. The germline gives CDR1 SGDLS, CDR2 YYNGEE. The CDR3 DNA sequence: TGTGCCAGCAGCGTAGTTTTCCGCGGGGGCGCAGATACGCAGTATTTT. Protein product: CASSVVFRGGADTQYF.

The chain uses TRBV7-2 and TRBJ2-7; the match to TRBD1 covers 8 bases. CDR3 length: 13 residues. Per germline, CDR1 SGHTA and CDR2 FQGNSA. V was clipped by 5 bases and J by 7 bases; unmatched bases: 7. CDR3 sequence reads: CASSHRQGPEQYF. The CDR3 bases are TGTGCCAGCAGCCACAGACAGGGGCCGGAGCAGTACTTC. Looking up the rest from reference TRBV7-2 and TRBJ2-7 gives the full variable domain: GAGVSQSPSNKVTEKGKDVELRCDPISGHTALYWYRQSLGQGLEFLIYFQGNSAPDKSGLPSDRFSAERTGGSVSTLTIQRTQQEDSAVYLCASSHRQGPEQYFGPGTRLTVT.

At least ten counts were recorded for this clonotype. The V and J genes are TRBV12-3 or TRBV12-4 and TRBJ1-1; 8 bases align to TRBD1. J was trimmed by 4 bases and V by 2 bases; bases with no gene match: 0. The length of the CDR3 is 13 residues. The DNA for the CDR3 is TGTGCCAGCAGTTTACAGGGGGCCACTGAAGCTTTCTTT. Its protein product is CASSLQGATEAFF.

This clonotype has ten or more counts. The rearrangement links TRBV29-1 to TRBJ2-7; 7 nucleotides agree with TRBD1. Per the germline V gene, CDR1 is SQVTM and CDR2 is ANQGSEA. This CDR3 contains 14 residues. V lost 0 bases and J lost 6; bases outside the gene matches: 8. The CDR3 nucleotides are TGCAGCGTTGAAGAGACAGGGTTTCGGGTCGAGCAGTACTTC. Translated: CSVEETGFRVEQYF.

This clonotype has ten or more counts. V and J are TRBV6-5 and TRBJ2-7; the D call may be TRBD1 or TRBD2 (6 bases each). V was pared by 0 bases and J by 6 bases, with 12 bases between. CDR1 and CDR2 (germline): MNHEY, SVGAGI. This CDR3 region has 14 residues. The chain's CDR3 is CASSYSPGAVEQYF. The CDR3 region has the DNA TGTGCCAGCAGTTACTCGCCGGGGGCGGTCGAGCAGTACTTC.

This clonotype came up many times. The chain carries TRBV5-1 and TRBJ2-2, with 7 positions matching TRBD1. Germline V gene lookup returns CDR1 SGHRS and CDR2 YFSETQ. V was clipped by 4 bases and J by 6 bases; unmatched bases: 6. CDR3 length equals 14 residues. The CDR3 DNA sequence: TGCGCCAGCAGCGCCGGCGACAGGGCCGGGGAGCTGTTTTTT. This encodes CASSAGDRAGELFF.

In this sample, this clonotype turned up a few times. This chain connects TRBV20-1 to TRBJ2-1, with D possibly matching TRBD1 (6 bases). The CDR3 sequence is 10 residues long. The V end was cut by 5 bases, the J end by 7 bases, with 6 bases between. In germline, CDR1 is DFQATT, CDR2 SNEGSKA (reference sequence). The CDR3 spells CSAQGNEQFF. The CDR3 bases are TGCAGTGCTCAGGGGAATGAGCAGTTCTTC.

This clonotype was seen a few times. The V gene is TRBV13, the J gene TRBJ2-7, with a possible D match to TRBD1 (6 bases). V was trimmed by 5 bases and J by 2 bases, leaving 13 bases between them. The germline CDR1 and CDR2 sequences are PRHDT and FYEKMQ (reference sequence). There are 14 residues in the CDR3. CDR3 in amino acids: CASSHRDTTYEQYF. CDR3 coding DNA: TGTGCCAGCAGCCACCGGGACACAACCTACGAGCAGTACTTC.